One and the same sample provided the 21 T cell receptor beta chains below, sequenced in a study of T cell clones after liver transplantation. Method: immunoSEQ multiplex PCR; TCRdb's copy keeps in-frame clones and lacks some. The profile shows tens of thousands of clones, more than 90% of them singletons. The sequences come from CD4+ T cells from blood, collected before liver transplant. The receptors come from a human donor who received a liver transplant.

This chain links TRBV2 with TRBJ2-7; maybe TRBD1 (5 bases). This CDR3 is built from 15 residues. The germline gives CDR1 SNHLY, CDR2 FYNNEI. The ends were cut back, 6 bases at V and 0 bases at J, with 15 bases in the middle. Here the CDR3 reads CASRRQSNLSYEQYF. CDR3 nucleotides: TGTGCCAGCAGGAGACAGAGCAACCTCTCCTACGAGCAGTACTTC.

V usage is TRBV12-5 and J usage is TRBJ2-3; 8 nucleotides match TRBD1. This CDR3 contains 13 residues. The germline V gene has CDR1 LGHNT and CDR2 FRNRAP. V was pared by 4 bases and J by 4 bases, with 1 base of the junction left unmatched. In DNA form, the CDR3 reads TGTGCTAGTGGTTGGACAGGGTCAGATACGCAGTATTTT. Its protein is CASGWTGSDTQYF. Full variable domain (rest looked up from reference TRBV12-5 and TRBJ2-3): DARVTQTPRHKVTEMGQEVTMRCQPILGHNTVFWYRQTMMQGLELLAYFRNRAPLDDSGMPKDRFSAEMPDATLATLKIQPSEPRDSAVYFCASGWTGSDTQYFGPGTRLTVL.

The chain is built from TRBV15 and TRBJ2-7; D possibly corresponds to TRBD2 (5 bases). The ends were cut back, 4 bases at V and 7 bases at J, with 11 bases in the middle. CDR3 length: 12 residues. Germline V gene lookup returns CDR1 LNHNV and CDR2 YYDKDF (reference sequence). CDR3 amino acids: CATSTKPGEQYF. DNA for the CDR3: TGTGCCACCAGCACCAAACCGGGGGAGCAGTACTTC. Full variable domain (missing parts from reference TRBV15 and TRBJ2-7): DAMVIQNPRYQVTQFGKPVTLSCSQTLNHNVMYWYQQKSSQAPKLLFHYYDKDFNNEADTPDNFQSRRPNTSFCFLDIRSPGLGDTAMYLCATSTKPGEQYFGPGTRLTVT.

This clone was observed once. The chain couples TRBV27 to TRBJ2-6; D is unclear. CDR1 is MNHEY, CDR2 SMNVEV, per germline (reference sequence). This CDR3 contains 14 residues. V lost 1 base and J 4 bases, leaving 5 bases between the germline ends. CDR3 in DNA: TGTGCCAGCAGTTTATTGGGAGGGGCCAACGTCCTGACTTTC. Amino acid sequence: CASSLLGGANVLTF.

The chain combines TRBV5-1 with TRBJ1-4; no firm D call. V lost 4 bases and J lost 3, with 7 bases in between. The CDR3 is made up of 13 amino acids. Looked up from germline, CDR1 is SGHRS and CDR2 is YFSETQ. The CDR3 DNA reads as TGCGCCAGCAGCCCCGGGGCTAATGAAAAACTGTTTTTT. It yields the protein CASSPGANEKLFF.

The chain's CDR3 is CASSLMGGPNTGELFF. CDR3 DNA sequence: TGTGCCAGCAGCTTAATGGGGGGCCCGAACACCGGGGAGCTGTTTTTT. The chain recombines TRBV7-3 with TRBJ2-2; the D gene could be TRBD1 or TRBD2 (6 bases each). CDR1 is SGHTA and CDR2 is FQGTGA in the germline V gene. The CDR3 is made up of 16 amino acids. V gave up 1 base and J gave up 0 bases, with 9 bases separating them.

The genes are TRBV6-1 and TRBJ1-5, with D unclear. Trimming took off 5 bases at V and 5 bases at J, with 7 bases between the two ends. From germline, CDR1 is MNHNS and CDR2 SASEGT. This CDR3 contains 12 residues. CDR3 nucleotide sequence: TGTGCCAGCAGTATAAGAGATCAGCCCCAGCATTTT. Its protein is CASSIRDQPQHF.

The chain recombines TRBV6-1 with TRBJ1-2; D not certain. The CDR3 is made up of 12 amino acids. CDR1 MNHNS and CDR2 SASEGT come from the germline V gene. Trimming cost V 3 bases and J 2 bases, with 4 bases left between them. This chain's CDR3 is CASSDGNYGYTF. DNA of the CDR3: TGTGCCAGCAGTGATGGAAACTATGGCTACACCTTC.

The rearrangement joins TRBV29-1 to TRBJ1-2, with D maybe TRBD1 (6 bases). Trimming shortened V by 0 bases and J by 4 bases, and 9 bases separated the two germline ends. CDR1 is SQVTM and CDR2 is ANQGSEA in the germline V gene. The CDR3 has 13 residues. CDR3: CSVEEGTTYGYTF. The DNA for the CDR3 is TGCAGCGTTGAAGAGGGGACAACCTATGGCTACACCTTC.

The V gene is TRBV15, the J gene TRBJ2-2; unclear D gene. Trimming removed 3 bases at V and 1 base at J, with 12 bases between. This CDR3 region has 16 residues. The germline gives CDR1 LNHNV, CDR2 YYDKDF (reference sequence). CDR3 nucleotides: TGTGCCACCAGCAGGCTTGGGGTTAAGAACACCGGGGAGCTGTTTTTT. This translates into CATSRLGVKNTGELFF.

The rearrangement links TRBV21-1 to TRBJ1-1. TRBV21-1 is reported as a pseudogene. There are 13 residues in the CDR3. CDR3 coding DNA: TGTGCCAGCAGCAACCACGAGGAAACCGGGGCTTTCTTT. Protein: CASSNHEETGAFF.

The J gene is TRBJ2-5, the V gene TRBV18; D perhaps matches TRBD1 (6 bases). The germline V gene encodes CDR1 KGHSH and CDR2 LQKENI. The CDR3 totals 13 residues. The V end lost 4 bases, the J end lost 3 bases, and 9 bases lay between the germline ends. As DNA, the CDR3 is TGTGCCAGCTCACGAGGACAGAAAGAGACCCAGTACTTC. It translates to CASSRGQKETQYF.

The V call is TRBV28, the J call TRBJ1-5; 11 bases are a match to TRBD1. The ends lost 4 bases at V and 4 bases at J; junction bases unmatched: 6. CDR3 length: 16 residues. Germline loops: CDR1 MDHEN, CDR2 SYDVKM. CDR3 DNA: TGTGCCAGCAGTTCCGGGACAGGGGGTATTAATCAGCCCCAGCATTTT. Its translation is CASSSGTGGINQPQHF.

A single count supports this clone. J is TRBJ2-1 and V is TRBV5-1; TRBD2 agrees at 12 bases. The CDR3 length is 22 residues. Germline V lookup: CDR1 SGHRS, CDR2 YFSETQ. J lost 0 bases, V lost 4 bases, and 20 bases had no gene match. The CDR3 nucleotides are TGCGCCAGCAGCCCACTATGGCGGCGAGGACTAGCGGGACACAGCTCCTACAATGAGCAGTTCTTC. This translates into CASSPLWRRGLAGHSSYNEQFF.

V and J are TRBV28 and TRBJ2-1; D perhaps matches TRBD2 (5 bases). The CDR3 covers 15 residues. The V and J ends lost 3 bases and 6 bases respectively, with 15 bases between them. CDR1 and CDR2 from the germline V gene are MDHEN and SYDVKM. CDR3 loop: CASSLAAAGSNEQFF. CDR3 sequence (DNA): TGTGCCAGCAGTTTGGCAGCTGCGGGCAGCAATGAGCAGTTCTTC.

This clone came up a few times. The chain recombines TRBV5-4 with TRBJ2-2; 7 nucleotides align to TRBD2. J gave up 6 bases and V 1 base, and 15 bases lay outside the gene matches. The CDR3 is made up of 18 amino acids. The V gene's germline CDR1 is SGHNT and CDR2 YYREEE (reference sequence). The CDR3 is CASSLRLRTSVSPGELFF. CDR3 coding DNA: TGTGCCAGCAGCTTGCGTTTACGGACTAGTGTTTCCCCCGGGGAGCTGTTTTTT.

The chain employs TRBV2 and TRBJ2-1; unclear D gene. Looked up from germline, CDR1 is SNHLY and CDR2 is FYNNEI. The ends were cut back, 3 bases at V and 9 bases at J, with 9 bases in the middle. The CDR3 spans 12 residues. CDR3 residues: CASSDVGSEQFF. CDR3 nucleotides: TGTGCCAGCAGTGACGTAGGATCTGAGCAGTTCTTC. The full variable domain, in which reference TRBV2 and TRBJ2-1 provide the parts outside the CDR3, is EPEVTQTPSHQVTQMGQEVILRCVPISNHLYFYWYRQILGQKVEFLVSFYNNEISEKSEIFDDQFSVERPDGSNFTLKIRSTKLEDSAMYFCASSDVGSEQFFGPGTRLTVL.

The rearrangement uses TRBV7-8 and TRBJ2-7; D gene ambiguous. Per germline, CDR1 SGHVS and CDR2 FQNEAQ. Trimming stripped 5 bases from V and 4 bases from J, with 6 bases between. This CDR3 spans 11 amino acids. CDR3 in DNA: TGTGCCAGCAGCCCAAAGTACGAGCAGTACTTC. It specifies CASSPKYEQYF.

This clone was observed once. CDR3 bases: TGTGCCAGCAGCCCTCTCGATACGCAGTATTTT. It encodes CASSPLDTQYF. The chain is built from TRBV2 and TRBJ2-3; D ambiguous. CDR3 length equals 11 residues. Germline assignment: CDR1 SNHLY and CDR2 FYNNEI. Trimming removed 6 bases from V and 6 bases from J, with 7 bases in between.

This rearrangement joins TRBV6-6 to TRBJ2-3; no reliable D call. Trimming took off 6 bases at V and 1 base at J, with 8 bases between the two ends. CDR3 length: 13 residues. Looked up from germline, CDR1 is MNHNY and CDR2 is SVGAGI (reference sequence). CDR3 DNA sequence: TGTGCCAGCAGAGGTGGGGGCACAGATACGCAGTATTTT. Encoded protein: CASRGGGTDTQYF.

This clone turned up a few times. CDR3 sequence reads: CASSSAPGQGINEQFF. The DNA for the CDR3 is TGTGCCAGCAGCTCCGCCCCAGGACAGGGAATCAATGAGCAGTTCTTC. The rearrangement links TRBV5-4 to TRBJ2-1; 8 bases are a match to TRBD1. J lost 6 bases, V lost 3 bases, and 11 bases had no gene match. Looked up from germline, CDR1 is SGHNT and CDR2 is YYREEE (reference sequence). This CDR3 spans 16 amino acids.